A single sample gave rise to the 16 T cell receptor beta chains below, sequenced in a study of cytomegalovirus exposure and HLA in healthy donors (dated by TCRdb to about 2017). Receptor amplification or capture employed the immunoSEQ multiplex PCR assay. The immuneACCESS repertoire file appears here via TCRdb, limited to in-frame rearrangements. These files lack a portion of the clones; in checked studies, under half of the deficit traces to unresolved V genes, and the cause of the others is not known. Recorded for this sample are approximately 300,000 clones; 70% to 90% of them occurred a single time. About 0.8% of the sample is in the top ten clones. The material sequenced was PBMCs. These receptors were obtained from a woman aged 18-29 years in good health and CMV-seronegative.

This chain uses TRBV25-1 with TRBJ2-5; a weak D match, TRBD1 (6 bases). This CDR3 has 16 residues. Per the germline V gene, CDR1 is MGHDK and CDR2 is SYGVNS. Trimming cost V 0 bases and J 6 bases, with 17 bases left between them. CDR3 coding DNA: TGTGCCAGCAGTGAATACCGGGGTTGGGGGCCGCAGACCCAGTACTTC. Protein sequence: CASSEYRGWGPQTQYF.

V and J are TRBV7-2 and TRBJ2-7; D ambiguous. Germline CDR1 reads SGHTA; CDR2 reads FQGNSA. The CDR3 totals 15 residues. Trimming stripped 1 base from V and 3 bases from J, with 13 bases between. This CDR3 is CASSLDPELLYEQYF. CDR3 in DNA: TGTGCCAGCAGCTTAGATCCGGAACTACTCTACGAGCAGTACTTC.

This clone turned up a few times. The rearrangement uses TRBV7-3 and TRBJ1-1, with D unclear. Germline CDR1 and CDR2: SGHTA and FQGTGA. This CDR3 has 16 residues. Deletions cut 6 bases from V and 7 bases from J, with 24 bases between. CDR3 residues: CASSSRRRVRGHEAFF. Written as DNA, the CDR3 is TGTGCCAGCAGTTCCCGGAGGAGGGTGCGGGGTCATGAAGCTTTCTTT.

The J gene is TRBJ2-7, the V gene TRBV6-1; 11 bases are a match to TRBD2. The CDR3 loop spans 15 amino acids. The trim removed 5 bases at V and 4 bases at J, leaving 7 bases unmatched. Germline CDR1 is MNHNS and CDR2 is SASEGT. The CDR3 reads CASSIPTSGNYEQYF. In DNA form, the CDR3 reads TGTGCCAGCAGTATTCCGACTAGCGGGAATTACGAGCAGTACTTC.

The rearrangement uses TRBV28 and TRBJ1-2; a weak D match, TRBD1 (5 bases). Per the germline V gene, CDR1 is MDHEN and CDR2 is SYDVKM. This CDR3 is built from 14 residues. The V and J ends lost 6 bases and 2 bases respectively, with 13 bases between them. The CDR3 nucleotides are TGTGCCAGCAGGTCCCCCCGGGGGAACTATGGCTACACCTTC. As protein: CASRSPRGNYGYTF.

The chain joins TRBV27 to TRBJ2-1; the D gene is possibly TRBD1 (5 bases). CDR1 and CDR2 (germline): MNHEY, SMNVEV (reference sequence). The CDR3 contains 14 residues. The germline V and J ends were trimmed by 7 bases and 4 bases, with 14 bases remaining between them. CDR3 amino acids: CASTPQDRYNEQFF. The CDR3 bases are TGTGCCAGCACTCCCCAAGACAGATACAATGAGCAGTTCTTC.

This clone is a singleton in its sample. The genes are TRBV4-1 and TRBJ2-3, with 10 bases aligning to TRBD1. Germline values: CDR1 MGHRA, CDR2 YSYEKL. Trimming removed 2 bases from V and 6 bases from J; junction bases left unmatched: 8. The CDR3 is 16 residues long. The CDR3 protein is CASSQPRQGASDTQYF. CDR3 in DNA: TGCGCCAGCAGCCAACCCAGACAGGGGGCATCCGATACGCAGTATTTT.

The chain employs TRBV28 and TRBJ2-5, with D possibly TRBD2 on 6 matching bases. This CDR3 is built from 14 residues. V was pared by 8 bases and J by 2 bases, with 15 bases between. Germline V gene lookup returns CDR1 MDHEN and CDR2 SYDVKM. The CDR3 nucleotides are TGTGCCAGCCGAACCTTCGGGGGACAAGAGACCCAGTACTTC. Amino acids: CASRTFGGQETQYF.

The V call is TRBV25-1, the J call TRBJ2-1; the match to TRBD1 covers 10 bases. CDR1 and CDR2 from the germline V gene are MGHDK and SYGVNS. V lost 3 bases to trimming and J lost 3 bases; unmatched junction nucleotides: 5. The CDR3 contains 16 residues. DNA for the CDR3: TGTGCCAGCAGTGAGTTGCGGACAGGGGGCTACAATGAGCAGTTCTTC. This gives the protein CASSELRTGGYNEQFF.

The chain links TRBV28 to TRBJ1-2, with TRBD1 matching over 10 bases. This CDR3 contains 15 residues. J lost 5 bases, V lost 5 bases, and 8 bases had no gene match. CDR1 is MDHEN, CDR2 SYDVKM, per germline. The CDR3 is CASSPGTGALYGYTF. CDR3 coding DNA: TGTGCCAGCAGTCCCGGGACAGGGGCCCTATATGGCTACACCTTC.

The genes are TRBV5-1 and TRBJ2-7, with 12 bases fitting TRBD2. After removal of 4 bases from V and 0 bases from J, the junction contained 8 bases not matched to a gene. The CDR3 extends over 17 amino acids. Germline lookup yields CDR1 SGHRS and CDR2 YFSETQ. CDR3 in DNA: TGCGCCAGCAGCAAAAACCTAGCGGGAGGGACCTCCTACGAGCAGTACTTC. As protein: CASSKNLAGGTSYEQYF.

The V and J genes are TRBV18 and TRBJ2-7, with D maybe TRBD2 (5 bases). CDR3 length equals 12 residues. The germline gives CDR1 KGHSH, CDR2 LQKENI. V was pared by 2 bases and J by 4 bases, with 6 bases between. Here the CDR3 DNA reads TGTGCCAGCTCACCAGGGGAGTACGAGCAGTACTTC. Its translation: CASSPGEYEQYF.

This rearrangement joins TRBV28 to TRBJ2-7; D is undetermined. Germline loops: CDR1 MDHEN, CDR2 SYDVKM. Trimming pared 3 bases from V and 6 bases from J, leaving 18 bases between. The CDR3 covers 15 residues. The CDR3 is CASSFFVGPTGEQYF. The CDR3 nucleotides read TGTGCCAGCAGTTTTTTCGTAGGCCCTACGGGCGAGCAGTACTTC.

The CDR3 protein is CASSIANGQDGGYTF. The CDR3 DNA reads TGTGCCAGTAGTATTGCAAATGGACAGGACGGTGGCTACACCTTC. The V and J genes are TRBV19 and TRBJ1-2, with TRBD1 matching 7 bases. In germline, CDR1 is LNHDA, CDR2 SQIVND (reference sequence). V lost 3 bases to trimming and J lost 7 bases; unmatched junction nucleotides: 11. This CDR3 spans 15 amino acids.

The CDR3 nucleotides are TGCAGCGTTGAGACGGCGGGAGCCCCCGAGCAGTACTTC. It encodes CSVETAGAPEQYF. The J gene is TRBJ2-7, the V gene TRBV29-1; TRBD2 matches at 7 bases. Trimming removed 3 bases from V and 6 bases from J; junction bases left unmatched: 8. The V gene's germline CDR1 is SQVTM and CDR2 ANQGSEA. The CDR3 runs to 13 residues.

The chain couples TRBV10-3 to TRBJ2-7; 9 bases agree with TRBD1. J was trimmed by 4 bases and V by 6 bases; bases with no gene match: 7. The germline V gene has CDR1 ENHRY and CDR2 SYGVKD. This CDR3 spans 14 amino acids. The CDR3 here is CAIRSGTGSYEQYF. The DNA of the CDR3 is TGTGCCATCAGGTCCGGGACAGGGTCTTACGAGCAGTACTTC.